The next 12 T cell receptor beta chains were all read from a single sample in a study of cytomegalovirus exposure and HLA in healthy donors. Vbeta (60) and Jbeta (13) primers were used in the PCR. TCRdb's table, derived via immunoSEQ multiplex PCR, lists solely in-frame clones and lacks some. The sample lists tens of thousands of clones, roughly two thirds occurring once. Input material: PBMCs. The receptors derive from a woman between 45 and 60 years old in good health and CMV-seropositive.

This clone has just one count. The V call is TRBV7-3, the J call TRBJ2-5; weak D call: TRBD1 (5 bases). The J call may be incorrect, as the DNA end agrees better with TRBJ2-7. The CDR3 runs to 15 residues. Germline CDR1 reads SGHTA; CDR2 reads FQGTGA. The chain's CDR3 is CASSQGKGPSYEQYF. The DNA for the CDR3 is TGTGCCAGCAGCCAGGGAAAAGGGCCTTCCTACGAGCAGTACTTC.

The chain uses TRBV28 and TRBJ2-3; TRBD2 is a possible D gene (6 bases). CDR1 and CDR2 from the germline V gene are MDHEN and SYDVKM. There are 15 residues in the CDR3. Trimming removed 2 bases from V and 2 bases from J, with 11 bases in between. This chain's CDR3 is CASSLRGTFTDTQYF. Written as DNA, the CDR3 is TGTGCCAGCAGTTTACGCGGGACCTTCACAGATACGCAGTATTTT.

V is TRBV10-2 and J is TRBJ2-5; the D gene is possibly TRBD1 (6 bases). In germline, CDR1 is WSHSY, CDR2 SAAADI. The V end lost 8 bases, the J end lost 6 bases, and 13 bases lay between the germline ends. This CDR3 has 12 amino acids. The CDR3 reads CASATQGQTQYF. CDR3 in DNA: TGCGCCAGCGCCACACAGGGACAGACCCAGTACTTC.

Remarks on this clone: The junction differs from germline at one of its ends, possibly a read error. The CDR3 sequence: CASSPPLSSQEAQYF. DNA for the CDR3: TGTGCCAGCTCACCACCATTGAGTTCTCAAGAGGCCCAGTACTTC. The chain combines TRBV18 with TRBJ2-5, with no clear D. This CDR3 is built from 15 residues. Germline loops: CDR1 KGHSH, CDR2 LQKENI.

This clone was observed a single time. V usage is TRBV19 and J usage is TRBJ2-1; TRBD1 matches at 7 bases. The V segment lost 3 bases and the J segment 6 bases; nucleotides outside the gene matches: 8. CDR1 and CDR2 (germline): LNHDA, SQIVND (reference sequence). The CDR3 extends over 15 amino acids. The CDR3 DNA follows: TGTGCCAGTAGTATCCCAGGGGGACACGTCAATGAGCAGTTCTTC. Protein product: CASSIPGGHVNEQFF. Together with reference TRBV19 and TRBJ2-1, the CDR3 gives the full variable domain: DGGITQSPKYLFRKEGQNVTLSCEQNLNHDAMYWYRQDPGQGLRLIYYSQIVNDFQKGDIAEGYSVSREKKESFPLTVTSAQKNPTAFYLCASSIPGGHVNEQFFGPGTRLTVL.

The V and J genes are TRBV7-6 and TRBJ2-7; perhaps TRBD2 as D (6 bases). Trimming cost V 6 bases and J 0 bases, with 12 bases left between them. The CDR3 runs 14 residues. CDR1 and CDR2 (germline): SGHVS, FNYEAQ. The CDR3 DNA follows: TGTGCCAGCAGGCCCCGGGAGAGCTCCTACGAGCAGTACTTC. Protein product: CASRPRESSYEQYF.

In this sample, this clone turned up once. This chain joins TRBV2 and TRBJ2-3, with 11 positions matching TRBD2. Germline values: CDR1 SNHLY, CDR2 FYNNEI. Unmatched junction bases numbered 10, after V lost 7 bases and J lost 7 bases. CDR3 size: 15 residues. The CDR3 loop reads CASTLLAGVYNTQYF. The CDR3 nucleotides read TGTGCCAGCACCTTACTAGCGGGAGTGTATAATACGCAGTATTTT.

This clone was picked up one time. V usage is TRBV29-1 and J usage is TRBJ2-5, with 9 positions matching TRBD2. This CDR3 spans 12 amino acids. Germline CDR1 and CDR2: SQVTM and ANQGSEA. V trimming: 7 bases; J trimming: 4 bases; junction bases outside the gene matches: 4. CDR3 sequence reads: CSAGTSPETQYF. CDR3 sequence (DNA): TGCAGCGCTGGGACTAGCCCAGAGACCCAGTACTTC.

V gene TRBV4-1 combines with J gene TRBJ1-2; D call uncertain. The CDR3 runs 15 residues. The ends were cut back, 0 bases at V and 1 base at J, with 9 bases in the middle. Germline CDR1 is MGHRA and CDR2 is YSYEKL. The DNA for the CDR3 is TGCGCCAGCAGCCAAGACGGAGGTTTTAACTATGGCTACACCTTC. Translating gives CASSQDGGFNYGYTF.

The rearrangement links TRBV2 to TRBJ1-4; 10 bases line up with TRBD1. This CDR3 comprises 15 residues. After removal of 9 bases from V and 4 bases from J, the junction contained 8 bases not matched to a gene. Germline-derived CDR1 and CDR2 are SNHLY and FYNNEI. The DNA for the CDR3 is TGTGCCAGTTCTAGACAGGGGGCGGTTAATGAAAAACTGTTTTTT. Its protein product is CASSRQGAVNEKLFF. The variable domain in full, with the rest retrieved from reference TRBV2 and TRBJ1-4, is EPEVTQTPSHQVTQMGQEVILRCVPISNHLYFYWYRQILGQKVEFLVSFYNNEISEKSEIFDDQFSVERPDGSNFTLKIRSTKLEDSAMYFCASSRQGAVNEKLFFGSGTQLSVL.

This chain links TRBV30 with TRBJ1-6, with TRBD1 identical over 9 bases. Looked up from germline, CDR1 is GTSNPN and CDR2 is SVGIG (reference sequence). The trim removed 4 bases at V and 12 bases at J, leaving 10 bases unmatched. This CDR3 comprises 14 residues. The chain's CDR3 is CAWIPGQGQGPLHF. The CDR3 DNA is TGTGCCTGGATCCCGGGACAGGGTCAGGGACCCCTCCACTTT.

The chain is built from TRBV2 and TRBJ2-1, with 14 bases fitting TRBD2. The CDR3 spans 15 residues. Germline-derived CDR1 and CDR2 are SNHLY and FYNNEI. V lost 5 bases and J lost 9; bases outside the gene matches: 6. The CDR3 loop is CASSRPGLAGVEQFF. As DNA, the CDR3 is TGTGCCAGCAGTCGTCCGGGACTAGCGGGAGTTGAGCAGTTCTTC.